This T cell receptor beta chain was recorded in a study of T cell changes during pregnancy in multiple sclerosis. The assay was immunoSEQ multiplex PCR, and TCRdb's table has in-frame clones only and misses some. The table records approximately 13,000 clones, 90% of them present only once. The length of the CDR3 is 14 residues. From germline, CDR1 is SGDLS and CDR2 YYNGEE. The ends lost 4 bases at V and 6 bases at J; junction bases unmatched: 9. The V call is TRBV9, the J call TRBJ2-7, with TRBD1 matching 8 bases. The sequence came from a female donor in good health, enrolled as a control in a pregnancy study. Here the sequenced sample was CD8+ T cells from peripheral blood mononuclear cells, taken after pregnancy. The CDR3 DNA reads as TGTGCCAGCAGCCAAGAGGACAGGGTCGGCGAGCAGTACTTC. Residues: CASSQEDRVGEQYF.